Below are 25 T cell receptor beta chains sequenced from a single sample in a study of vaccination effects on CD4 cells after COVID-19. TCRdb keeps only in-frame clones here, not all; method: immunoSEQ multiplex PCR. The data contain 30,000 or so clones, 65% to 80% of them singletons. Expansion with viral peptide pools was applied to antigen-specific CD4+ T cells by the ViraFEST assay prior to sequencing. CD4+ T cells were isolated after less than 12 days of culture. Two doses of BNT162b2 or mRNA-1273 vaccine were administered to participants. No cognate antigen is known for these TCRs. The specimen was CD4+ T cells from PBMCs cultured with HCoV-NL63 spike peptides, collected after COVID-19 vaccination. All receptors derive from a human donor who received a COVID-19 vaccine.

The chain recombines TRBV4-1 with TRBJ1-1, with 8 bases lining up with TRBD1. The CDR3 extends over 16 amino acids. V shed 4 bases, J shed 0 bases, and the junction held 7 bases outside the gene matches. Germline CDR1 is MGHRA and CDR2 is YSYEKL. CDR3 bases: TGCGCCAGCAGCCCCGATGAGGACAGGGTGAACACTGAAGCTTTCTTT. Translating it yields CASSPDEDRVNTEAFF.

In its sample, this clone was seen once. The chain has TRBV10-1 and TRBJ2-5, with 13 bases that match TRBD2. Germline V lookup: CDR1 WNHNN, CDR2 SYGVQD (reference sequence). The CDR3 length is 17 residues. After removal of 5 bases from V and 3 bases from J, the junction contained 9 bases not matched to a gene. The CDR3 nucleotides read TGCGCCAGCAGTAATTGGACTAGCGGGAGAGGGAAAGAGACCCAGTACTTC. This encodes CASSNWTSGRGKETQYF.

This clone was seen once. This chain joins TRBV25-1 and TRBJ1-2; possible D gene TRBD1, 6 bases. The CDR3 is 15 residues long. The V gene lost 4 bases and the J gene lost 5 bases, with 17 bases spanning the gap. Germline CDR1 is MGHDK and CDR2 is SYGVNS. CDR3 in DNA: TGTGCCAGCAGTGCCCGCGGAACAGGGACTTATGGCTACACCTTC. Its protein product is CASSARGTGTYGYTF.

The rearrangement links TRBV11-2 to TRBJ2-1; the D is unclear. Trimming took off 1 base at V and 4 bases at J, with 8 bases between the two ends. The CDR3 is 14 residues long. Germline V CDR1 and CDR2: SGHAT, FQNNGV. CDR3 DNA: TGTGCCAGCAGCTTAGCGTTAGTATACAATGAGCAGTTCTTC. Amino acid sequence: CASSLALVYNEQFF.

The V call is TRBV11-2, the J call TRBJ2-7; 8 bases are shared with TRBD2. V trimming: 8 bases; J trimming: 2 bases; junction bases outside the gene matches: 17. This CDR3 has 17 residues. Per the germline V gene, CDR1 is SGHAT and CDR2 is FQNNGV. CDR3 sequence reads: CASGGQGGAGGPYEQYF. In nucleotides, the CDR3 is TGTGCCAGCGGGGGGCAGGGTGGTGCGGGAGGCCCCTACGAGCAGTACTTC.

The rearrangement links TRBV13 to TRBJ2-7; D unresolved. CDR1 PRHDT and CDR2 FYEKMQ come from the germline V gene (reference sequence). CDR3 length: 13 residues. With 5 bases removed from V and 2 bases from J, the gap between germline ends came to 10 bases. CDR3 region: CASSQTLTYEQYF. The CDR3 region has the DNA TGTGCCAGCAGCCAGACTTTGACCTACGAGCAGTACTTC.

The rearrangement uses TRBV30 and TRBJ1-4; no firm D call. Trimming left V 5 bases short and J 8 bases short, with 9 bases between. Germline loops: CDR1 GTSNPN, CDR2 SVGIG (reference sequence). The CDR3 sequence is 11 residues long. The CDR3 region is CAWGPGEKLFF. As DNA, the CDR3 is TGTGCCTGGGGACCGGGGGAAAAACTGTTTTTT. The full variable domain, with the rest looked up from reference TRBV30 and TRBJ1-4, is SQTIHQWPATLVQPVGSPLSLECTVEGTSNPNLYWYRQAAGRGLQLLFYSVGIGQISSEVPQNLSASRPQDRQFILSSKKLLLSDSGFYLCAWGPGEKLFFGSGTQLSVL.

The table lists this clone with a few counts. The V gene is TRBV19, the J gene TRBJ2-7; tentatively, D is TRBD1 or TRBD2 (6 bases each). The CDR3 runs 14 residues. In germline, CDR1 is LNHDA, CDR2 SQIVND (reference sequence). The V end lost 5 bases, the J end lost 3 bases, and 14 bases lay between the germline ends. CDR3 coding DNA: TGTGCCAGTAGTCGGGAGACAGGCCTCTACGAGCAGTACTTC. It encodes CASSRETGLYEQYF.

The chain recombines TRBV3-1 (or the pseudogene TRBV3-2) with TRBJ2-5; possibly TRBD1 or TRBD2 for D (5 bases each). Germline CDR1 is LGHDT and CDR2 is YNNKEL (reference sequence). Between the trimmed V and J ends, which lost 0 bases and 4 bases, there was a span of 12 bases. The CDR3 consists of 15 residues. The CDR3 is CASSQDRGERETQYF. In DNA form, the CDR3 reads TGTGCCAGCAGCCAAGATCGAGGGGAAAGAGAGACCCAGTACTTC.

In its sample, this clone was seen a few times. The genes are TRBV19 and TRBJ1-2, with D possibly TRBD1 on 5 matching bases. The CDR3 consists of 14 residues. Germline assignment: CDR1 LNHDA and CDR2 SQIVND (reference sequence). V lost 8 bases and J 2 bases, leaving 15 bases between the germline ends. The CDR3 coding sequence is TGTGCCAGTGGCCCCTGGGGGACCAACTATGGCTACACCTTC. Amino acid sequence: CASGPWGTNYGYTF.

The chain employs TRBV30 and TRBJ1-2; D is unresolved. Germline assignment: CDR1 GTSNPN and CDR2 SVGIG (reference sequence). V was trimmed by 3 bases and J by 4 bases, leaving 12 bases between them. CDR3 length equals 13 residues. CDR3 coding DNA: TGTGCCTGGAGCGGCGGGGTAGGCTATGGCTACACCTTC. This codes for CAWSGGVGYGYTF.

V and J are TRBV5-1 and TRBJ2-7, with 10 bases matching TRBD1. The CDR3 runs to 15 residues. Per germline, CDR1 SGHRS and CDR2 YFSETQ. With 4 bases clipped from V and 0 bases from J, the junction kept 4 bases outside the gene matches. CDR3 amino acids: CASSPGTGVSYEQYF. The CDR3 DNA reads as TGCGCCAGCAGCCCCGGGACAGGGGTCTCCTACGAGCAGTACTTC.

This rearrangement joins TRBV5-1 to TRBJ2-3, with 8 bases that match TRBD1. CDR1 and CDR2 from the germline V gene are SGHRS and YFSETQ. V was clipped by 5 bases and J by 3 bases; unmatched bases: 5. The CDR3 has 14 residues. The CDR3 DNA sequence: TGCGCCAGCAGTACAGGGGGGAGAACAGATACGCAGTATTTT. Amino acids: CASSTGGRTDTQYF.

The chain is built from TRBV6-5 and TRBJ2-1, with 7 bases that match TRBD2. The V gene's germline CDR1 is MNHEY and CDR2 SVGAGI. CDR3 length: 15 amino acids. V was pared by 5 bases and J by 7 bases, with 11 bases of the junction left unmatched. CDR3: CASSPSGGSVNEQFF. CDR3 nucleotide sequence: TGTGCCAGCAGTCCCTCGGGCGGGAGTGTGAATGAGCAGTTCTTC.

This clone was observed once. DNA of the CDR3: TGTGCCAGCAGCTTCGGGAGAGCCGATACGCAGTATTTT. Translating it yields CASSFGRADTQYF. V usage is TRBV5-6 and J usage is TRBJ2-3; TRBD2 might be the D (6 bases). V lost 2 bases, J lost 6 bases, and 10 bases lay in between. Germline CDR1 SGHDT, CDR2 YYEEEE. This CDR3 comprises 13 residues. Variable domain in full (rest from reference TRBV5-6 and TRBJ2-3): DAGVTQSPTHLIKTRGQQVTLRCSPKSGHDTVSWYQQALGQGPQFIFQYYEEEERQRGNFPDRFSGHQFPNYSSELNVNALLLGDSALYLCASSFGRADTQYFGPGTRLTVL.

The V call is TRBV29-1, the J call TRBJ2-3; 7 bases fit TRBD2. V trimming: 0 bases; J trimming: 2 bases; junction bases outside the gene matches: 8. Germline-derived CDR1 and CDR2 are SQVTM and ANQGSEA. This CDR3 is built from 16 residues. The CDR3: CSVEDRLATTTDTQYF. CDR3 DNA sequence: TGCAGCGTTGAAGATCGACTAGCAACTACCACAGATACGCAGTATTTT.

This clone was picked up a small number of times. The chain employs TRBV3-1 (or the pseudogene TRBV3-2) and TRBJ2-2; 10 positions agree with TRBD2. V shed 1 base, J shed 6 bases, and the junction held 5 bases outside the gene matches. This CDR3 comprises 16 residues. Per the germline V gene, CDR1 is LGHDT and CDR2 is YNNKEL (reference sequence). CDR3 in DNA: TGTGCCAGCAGCCAAGCTAGCGGGGGTCCGCCCGGGGAGCTGTTTTTT. It is translated as CASSQASGGPPGELFF.

The V and J genes are TRBV11-2 and TRBJ2-3; a weak D match, TRBD2 (7 bases). Germline CDR1 reads SGHAT; CDR2 reads FQNNGV. V lost 4 bases and J lost 5, with 19 bases in between. The CDR3 is 16 residues long. The CDR3 DNA reads as TGTGCCAGCAGCTCCTCTGGGGGGGCCTTAGGAGATACGCAGTATTTT. This encodes CASSSSGGALGDTQYF.

This clone was seen a handful of times. This chain links TRBV19 with TRBJ2-2; D unresolved. CDR3 length: 15 residues. CDR1 is LNHDA, CDR2 SQIVND, per germline (reference sequence). V was clipped by 4 bases and J by 8 bases, with 17 bases between them. Here the CDR3 reads CASSNDINRSGELFF. As DNA, the CDR3 is TGTGCCAGTAGTAACGACATTAATCGGTCTGGGGAGCTGTTTTTT.

CDR3 region: CASSQLPGQSFFEAFF. CDR3 in DNA: TGCGCCAGCAGCCAACTACCGGGACAGTCTTTTTTCGAGGCTTTCTTT. This sequence joins TRBV4-1 and TRBJ1-1; 7 nucleotides agree with TRBD1. Germline CDR1 MGHRA, CDR2 YSYEKL. Unmatched junction bases numbered 17, after V lost 2 bases and J lost 11 bases. There are 16 residues in the CDR3.

The chain links TRBV18 to TRBJ1-2; D uncertain. The V and J ends lost 6 bases and 4 bases respectively, with 18 bases between them. Germline V gene data show CDR1 as KGHSH and CDR2 as LQKENI. The CDR3 extends over 15 amino acids. CDR3 coding DNA: TGTGCCAGCTCCCAAAGTCCAGAACTGAGCTATGGCTACACCTTC. Translation gives CASSQSPELSYGYTF.

This clone was seen just once. The V gene is TRBV5-4, the J gene TRBJ2-7; 9 bases match TRBD1. Unmatched junction bases numbered 11, after V lost 4 bases and J lost 0 bases. Germline loops: CDR1 SGHNT, CDR2 YYREEE (reference sequence). The CDR3 covers 17 residues. DNA of the CDR3: TGTGCCAGCAGCCCGCGAATAGGACAGGGGATCTCCTACGAGCAGTACTTC. Translation: CASSPRIGQGISYEQYF.

This clone has just one count. The chain is built from TRBV5-6 and TRBJ1-1; D unresolved. The CDR3 runs 12 residues. V lost 0 bases and J 11 bases, leaving 11 bases between the germline ends. The germline gives CDR1 SGHDT, CDR2 YYEEEE. CDR3 amino acids: CASSLGTERAFF. The CDR3 bases are TGTGCCAGCAGCTTGGGGACTGAAAGGGCTTTCTTT.

The chain is built from TRBV12-3 or TRBV12-4 and TRBJ1-5; D may be TRBD1 (5 bases). The ends were cut back, 6 bases at V and 6 bases at J, with 12 bases in the middle. This CDR3 spans 13 amino acids. The CDR3 sequence: CASSPAGGQPQHF. The CDR3 DNA follows: TGTGCCAGCAGCCCCGCCGGGGGTCAGCCCCAGCATTTT.

CDR3 DNA: TGTGCCAGCAGTTACTCGGGGATGGGGGGTATGAGGCCCCAGCATTTT. As protein: CASSYSGMGGMRPQHF. The V gene is TRBV6-2 or TRBV6-3, the J gene TRBJ1-5; TRBD1 is a possible D gene (5 bases). V was shortened by 0 bases and J by 9 bases, with 18 bases between the two germline ends. This CDR3 spans 16 amino acids. The germline V gene encodes CDR1 MNHEY and CDR2 SVGEGT.